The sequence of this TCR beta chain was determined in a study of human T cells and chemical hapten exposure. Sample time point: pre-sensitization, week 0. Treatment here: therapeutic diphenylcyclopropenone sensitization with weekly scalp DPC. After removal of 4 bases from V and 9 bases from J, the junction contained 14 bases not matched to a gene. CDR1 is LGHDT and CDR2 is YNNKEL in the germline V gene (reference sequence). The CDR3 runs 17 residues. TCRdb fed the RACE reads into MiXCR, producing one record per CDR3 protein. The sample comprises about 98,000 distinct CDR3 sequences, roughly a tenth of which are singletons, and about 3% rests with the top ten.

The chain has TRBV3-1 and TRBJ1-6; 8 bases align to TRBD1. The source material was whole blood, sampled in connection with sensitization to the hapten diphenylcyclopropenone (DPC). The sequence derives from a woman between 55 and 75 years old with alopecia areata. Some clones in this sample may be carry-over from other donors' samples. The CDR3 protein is CASSRRTMTGEASPLHF. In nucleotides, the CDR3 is TGTGCCAGCAGCCGCCGAACGATGACAGGGGAGGCTTCACCCCTCCACTTT.